This TCR beta chain was captured by sequencing in a study of graft-versus-host responses after intestinal transplantation. Germline V CDR1 and CDR2: MNHEY, SVGAGI. The J segment lost 4 bases and the V segment lost 2 bases, leaving 6 bases of the junction unmatched. There are 15 residues in the CDR3. As concerns this clone: No antigen is known for it.

Only in-frame clones appear in the TCRdb table, and some are missing; sequencing was by immunoSEQ multiplex PCR. The sample includes about 120,000 clones, more than 90% of them seen just once. The chain links TRBV6-5 to TRBJ2-3, with 7 bases identical to TRBD1. This clonotype was obtained from a human donor who was the organ donor for an intestinal transplant. The sample consisted of unstimulated CD4+ T cells sorted from spleen or lymph node cells, taken before transplant. CDR3 sequence: CASSYRGRVADTQYF. CDR3 sequence (DNA): TGTGCCAGCAGTTACAGGGGGCGCGTGGCAGATACGCAGTATTTT.